This T cell receptor beta chain is drawn from a study of blood T cell repertoires in COVID-19. Repertoires were generated with immunoSEQ multiplex PCR, while TCRdb's copy carries only in-frame clones and drops some. Of fewer than 150,000 clones listed, 70% to 90% are singletons. Germline V gene sequence: CDR1 SGHRS, CDR2 YFSETQ. There are 17 residues in the CDR3. The V segment lost 1 base and the J segment 0 bases; nucleotides outside the gene matches: 9. V and J are TRBV5-1 and TRBJ1-2, with 7 bases identical to TRBD1. The source of this sequence is a man between 70 and 80 years old who had recovered from COVID-19. Material: peripheral blood. The CDR3 sequence is CASSLRDSSITNYGYTF. CDR3 coding DNA: TGCGCCAGCAGCTTGCGGGACAGTAGTATAACTAACTATGGCTACACCTTC. The full variable domain, its missing parts supplied by reference TRBV5-1 and TRBJ1-2, is KAGVTQTPRYLIKTRGQQVTLSCSPISGHRSVSWYQQTPGQGLQFLFEYFSETQRNKGNFPGRFSGRQFSNSRSEMNVSTLELGDSALYLCASSLRDSSITNYGYTFGSGTRLTVV.